Here is one TCR beta chain with its context. Its antigen is undetermined. These data come from a study of T cell responses to AZD1222 COVID-19 vaccine. General observations from the study: A reported finding is that nearly half of spike-specific TCRs target unmutated variant regions. A mostly white British donor set with more females was recruited, and clonal diversity was possibly underestimated. Receipt of two AZD1222 doses was followed by a rise in Spike-specific TCR breadth and depth.

Germline CDR1 is SQVTM and CDR2 is ANQGSEA. This CDR3 has 15 amino acids. Trimming cost V 4 bases and J 0 bases; bases outside gene matches: 8. Assay used: immunoSEQ multiplex PCR; TCRdb lists only in-frame clones, some missing. The sample table sets out about 140,000 clones. The V and J genes are TRBV29-1 and TRBJ1-2; 7 bases map to TRBD1. Sequenced: peripheral blood. The clonotype originates from an adult in good health. CDR3 protein: CSVVNRDSSNYGYTF. CDR3 nucleotide sequence: TGCAGCGTTGTTAACCGGGACAGCTCTAACTATGGCTACACCTTC. The full variable domain, its missing parts supplied by reference TRBV29-1 and TRBJ1-2, is SAVISQKPSRDICQRGTSLTIQCQVDSQVTMMFWYRQQPGQSLTLIATANQGSEATYESGFVIDKFPISRPNLTFSTLTVSNMSPEDSSIYLCSVVNRDSSNYGYTFGSGTRLTVV.